This T cell receptor beta chain was recovered during a study of Ad26.COV2.S vaccination and SARS-CoV-2 variants. V was cut by 2 bases and J by 3 bases, with 14 bases left in between. There are 16 residues in the CDR3. CDR1 is SNHLY and CDR2 is FYNNEI in the germline V gene. Study observations and caveats: Ad26.COV2.S recipients had broader spike-specific TCRs (P = 0.0014). Across vaccine and placebo recipients, the breadth of non-spike TCRs was similar. The analyses of TCR breadth and depth may have understated the size of total T cell responses.

Remarks on this clone: Its antigen is still unknown.

TCRdb's copy holds only in-frame clones and misses some; the assay was immunoSEQ multiplex PCR. The repertoire holds some 190,000 clones, with 87% as singletons. The chain recombines TRBV2 with TRBJ1-5; D is perhaps TRBD1 (5 bases). The TCR originated in a human donor who had recovered from COVID-19. Sequencing was performed on peripheral blood, taken after recovery from COVID-19. CDR3 loop: CASSEIREGDNQPQHF. CDR3 sequence (DNA): TGTGCCAGCAGTGAAATAAGGGAAGGGGACAATCAGCCCCAGCATTTT.